This T cell receptor beta chain came from a study of control samples from healthy donors and cancer patients (TCRdb year 2020). According to the germline V gene (reference sequence), CDR1 reads GTSNPN and CDR2 reads SVGIG. The CDR3 goes from the cysteine to the phenylalanine over 14 residues. CDR3 DNA only is kept here, 42 bases in frame from base 1. Germline trimming amounts to 1 base on V and 8 bases on J, with 7 as the count of junction bases outside the gene matches. Library generation was performed with the immunoSEQ multiplex PCR assay. TCRdb obtained this table from immuneACCESS and retained in-frame rearrangements with V and J assigned. These tables miss some clones; where compared with another copy, unresolved V genes account for less than half of the shortfall, and the remainder is unexplained. In all, the sample holds about 40,000 clones, and roughly nine tenths of those were seen once. The ten largest clones represent 3.6% of the sample.

This clone has a single count. Its antigen is unknown. Per-base qualities were not stored, and no clone one base away is much larger. Recombination connected TRBV30 to TRBJ1-4, and TRBD1 matches 7 of the central bases. Sequenced material: blood. This receptor was taken from a woman between 50 and 59 years old in good health. The CDR3 amino acid sequence is: CAWSETGFYEKLFF. The nucleotide sequence reads TGTGCCTGGAGTGAGACAGGGTTTTACGAAAAACTGTTTTTT.